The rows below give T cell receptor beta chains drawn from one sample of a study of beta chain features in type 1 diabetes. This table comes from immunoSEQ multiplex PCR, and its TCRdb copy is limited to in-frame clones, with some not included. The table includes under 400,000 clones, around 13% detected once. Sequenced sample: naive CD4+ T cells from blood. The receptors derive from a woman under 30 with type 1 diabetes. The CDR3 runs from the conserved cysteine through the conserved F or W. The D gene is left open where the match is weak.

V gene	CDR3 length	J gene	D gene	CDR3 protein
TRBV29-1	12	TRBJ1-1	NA	CSADTLNTEAFF
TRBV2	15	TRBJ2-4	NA	CASTLRRLAKNIQYF
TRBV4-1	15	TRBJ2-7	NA	CASSQRLGVPYEQYF
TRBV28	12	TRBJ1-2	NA	CASNTGNYGYTF
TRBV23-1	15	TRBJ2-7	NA	CASRLTGYRAYEQYF
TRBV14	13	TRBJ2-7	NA	CASSQIQRQEQYF
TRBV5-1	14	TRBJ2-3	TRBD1	CASSLGQGGDTQYF
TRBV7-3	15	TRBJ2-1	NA	CASSLVAALYNEQFF
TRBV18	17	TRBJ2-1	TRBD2	CASSRASGRAAYNEQFF
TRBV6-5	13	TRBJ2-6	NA	CASSGAGPNVLTF
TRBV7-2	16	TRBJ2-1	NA	CASSRQQAPSYNEQFF
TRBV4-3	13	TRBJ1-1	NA	CASSQTQNTEAFF
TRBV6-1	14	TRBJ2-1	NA	CASSELRDYNEQFF
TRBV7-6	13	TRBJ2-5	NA	CASSLSAGETQYF
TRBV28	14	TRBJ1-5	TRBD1	CASSLSGGGKPQHF
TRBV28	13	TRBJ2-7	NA	CASTIQGTYEQYF
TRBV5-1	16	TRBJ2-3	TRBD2	CASSLGVAGGTDTQYF
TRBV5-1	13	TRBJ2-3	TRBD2	CASRLAGGDTQYF
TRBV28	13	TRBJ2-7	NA	CASSLPGSYEQYF
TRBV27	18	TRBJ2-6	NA	CASSLGLQGGSGANVLTF
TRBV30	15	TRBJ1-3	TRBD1	CAWSPRQGPANTIYF
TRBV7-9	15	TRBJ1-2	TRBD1	CASSLLDRGNYGYTF
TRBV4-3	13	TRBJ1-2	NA	CASSQDGGGGYTF
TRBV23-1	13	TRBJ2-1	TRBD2	CASSQWEGNEQFF
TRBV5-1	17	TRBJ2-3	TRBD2	CASSLYLAGGSTDTQYF
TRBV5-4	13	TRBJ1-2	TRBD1	CASSWTGDEGYTF
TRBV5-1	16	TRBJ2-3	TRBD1	CASSQRTGGSTDTQYF
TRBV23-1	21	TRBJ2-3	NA	CASSHTGFNRVLRLSTDTQYF
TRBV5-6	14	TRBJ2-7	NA	CASSLFGADYEQYF
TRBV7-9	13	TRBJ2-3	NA	CASSLASSETQYF
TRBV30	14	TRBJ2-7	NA	CAWSVDRHAYEQYF
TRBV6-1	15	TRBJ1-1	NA	CASTRVGSLYTEAFF
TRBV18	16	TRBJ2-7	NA	CASSQNQGLMSYEQYF
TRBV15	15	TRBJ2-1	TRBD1	CATSRGQGVYNEQFF
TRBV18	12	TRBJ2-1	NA	CASSPRLNEQFF
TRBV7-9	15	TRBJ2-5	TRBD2	CASSLWSGSIETQYF
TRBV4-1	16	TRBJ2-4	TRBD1	CASSQDRQETKNIQYF
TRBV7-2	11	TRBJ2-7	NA	CASSSNYEQYF
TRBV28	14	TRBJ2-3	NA	CASSPGTPVYTQYF
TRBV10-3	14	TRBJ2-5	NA	CAIRPTGPGETQYF
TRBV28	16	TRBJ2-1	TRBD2	CASSLPGLAETNEQFF